This T cell receptor (beta chain) derives from a study of shared clonotypes between healthy human individuals. Study-level points and caveats: All-four-donor shared clonotypes had higher generation probabilities than non-shared clonotypes did.

For this clone: Its antigen is unidentified.

Several immunoSEQ 96-well plates shared each subset's DNA, each plate a replicate. Sequencing was performed with immunoSEQ multiplex PCR; in TCRdb, only in-frame clones are kept and a portion is missing. The sample yields hundreds of thousands of clones, around four fifths seen once. Material for sequencing was memory CD4+ T cells sorted from blood. Subset: CD45RA-negative fraction. This receptor was obtained from a woman in her twenties or thirties in good health.

In nucleotides, the CDR3 is TGTGCCAGCAGCTTAGCCCTTCATGAGGCCCAGTACTTC. It translates to CASSLALHEAQYF. This chain connects TRBV7-2 to TRBJ2-5; D is ambiguous. V was cut by 0 bases and J by 9 bases, with 11 bases left in between. The CDR3 is 13 amino acids. CDR1 is SGHTA, CDR2 FQGNSA, per germline.